One TCR beta chain is described in this entry. The antigen this receptor binds is unknown. No clone much larger than this one lies a single base away; base qualities are absent. V is pared back by 0 bases and J by 2 bases, with 14 bases lying between the germline termini. Reading from cysteine to phenylalanine, the CDR3 counts 16 amino acids. The entry retains the CDR3 DNA only, 48 bases that are in frame from base 1. CDR1 and CDR2 were assigned from the germline V gene as SGHRS and YFSETQ. The sample originates from a study of cytomegalovirus exposure and HLA in healthy donors (dated by TCRdb to about 2017). General notes on the study: According to an earlier analysis of 587 of the donors, roughly 180 million T cells yielded approximately 120 million unique TCR beta sequences and 250 to 350 Gb of sequence data. An early release covering roughly 580 HLA-typed donors comprised approximately 290 gigabases of sequencing data and approximately 80 million unique TCR sequences. Of the approximately 400 genotyped donors, more than 75% were placed in the genetic ancestry cluster associated with self-reported Caucasian donors. The aim of the study was to test whether cataloging public T cell receptors could identify signatures of past pathogen exposure. The study profiled the T cell repertoires of under 850 subjects by immunosequencing and related them to cytomegalovirus serostatus. Along with the roughly 710-subject first cohort, a separate validation cohort of over 90 different subjects was used. High-throughput TCR immunosequencing, statistical association of individual TCRs with disease status, and machine learning were combined to predict cytomegalovirus infection status. To study patterns of TCR occurrence, a later analysis re-analyzed previously published TCR beta repertoires from around 660 donors and added high-resolution HLA genotyping. In the later analysis, no new phenotypic data were used to find candidate immune exposures; instead, reliance was placed on TCR beta sequences and their occurrence across donors. An earlier analysis of nearly 600 of the donors applied high-throughput TCR beta sequencing to assess whether each TCR beta V gene segment acted as functional or pseudogenic. Donor age, sex, ethnicity and CMV serostatus were collected together with the repertoire data. A later genetic analysis used genome-wide SNP genotypes for about three fifths of the 666 donors, treating that subset as a discovery cohort. All discovery cohort repertoires had been generated using a single sequencing platform. Class I and class II HLA loci were covered by the typing at four-digit resolution. Typing coverage varied by locus: roughly 629-640 donors for A, B, C, DRB1 and DQB1; roughly 510 for DQA1; approximately 570 for DPA1; roughly 450 for DPB1. Because of strong linkage in the cohort, a few DR-DQ haplotypes were treated as single units for association and clustering. On average, roughly 240,000 unique TCR beta nucleotide sequences were sequenced per donor among more than 350 genotyped donors of the cohort, with 15% to 20% of those sequences being non-productive.

The method was the immunoSEQ multiplex PCR assay. For the multiplex PCR, a mixture combining 60 forward primers for TCR Vbeta segments and 13 reverse primers for TCR Jbeta segments was used. Amplification of the CDR3 region of rearranged TCR beta genes was performed with a multiplex PCR assay on genomic DNA. The Illumina HiSeq System was used to sequence the amplified TCR beta libraries as 87-base-pair reads. Per the original workflow: In a later analysis, 70 million to 95 million unique TCR beta chains were counted across the roughly 610 repertoires, and roughly 11 million of these chains were shared by at least two donors. Raw reads were error-corrected and collapsed into unique sequences by a nearest-neighbor algorithm in which closely related sequences were merged to remove PCR and sequencing errors. CDR3 sequences were aligned to IMGT reference sequences to assign V, D and J gene segments. Each retained sequence needed at least a six-nucleotide match to both a V gene segment and a J gene segment. Rearrangements were called productive when the CDR3 lacked stop codons and stayed in frame with V and J; all others were non-productive. CDR3 was defined according to IMGT convention as the region running from the second conserved V-encoded cysteine to the conserved J-encoded phenylalanine. The earlier analysis of some 600 of the donors excluded sequences that lacked an unambiguous match to a single V gene segment. An earlier analysis of a few hundred of the donors classified V segments as functional when productive rearrangements were above 56.7% and as segregating when the standard deviation between donors was above 5%. A statistical classification framework was developed to diagnose cytomegalovirus status using the catalog of TCR beta chain sequences. V and J gene assignment, in a later analysis, came from comparing TCR nucleotide sequences with IMGT/GENE-DB human TR gene sequences. A later analysis assigned CDR3 sequences and most-parsimonious VDJ recombination scenarios with the TCRdist pipeline. In a later analysis, each TCR beta chain was defined by its CDR3 amino acid sequence together with its V-gene family, and reads without a unique V-gene family were excluded. To address suspected cross-contamination and a sequencing artifact, a later analysis removed roughly 580 highly shared, low-generation-probability nucleotide sequences. In a later analysis, a clonal expansion index was calculated for each public chain from normalized within-repertoire ranks of inferred template counts. Generation probabilities in a later analysis came from a VDJ recombination model fitted to out-of-frame rearrangements, and those results were checked against IGoR. Hypergeometric tests were used in a later analysis to score TCR-TCR, TCR-HLA and TCR-CMV co-occurrence, with a repertoire-size bias correction applied to the TCR pairs. In a later analysis, false discovery rates were estimated by permuting HLA or CMV assignments 20 times. In a later analysis, co-occurring TCRs were grouped using DBSCAN, with TCRdist sequence similarity added in when clustering inside HLA-allele-positive subsets. For co-occurrence clustering, repertoires with fewer than 30,000 or more than 120,000 public chains were excluded, along with a handful of repertoires with anomalous nucleotide sharing. This is the immuneACCESS table as TCRdb keeps it, with only in-frame sequences that have V and J called. A part of the clones is gone; compared with another copy, unresolved V genes explain less than half, and the rest is unexplained. V, J and clone size reflect that table, while D and trimming were determined from the DNA. The sample table shows some 130,000 clones, and more than 70% are seen once. In total, the top ten clones hold approximately 2% of the sample.

The cohort was made up of under 800 healthy bone marrow donors. At the time of sampling, all cohort members were nominally healthy, though unrecorded immune exposures were likely present. The donor tested CMV seronegative, placing the donor among the 350 or so seronegative members of the cohort. A peripheral blood sample was provided by each donor, and peripheral blood mononuclear cells were used for TCR beta sequencing. Genomic DNA extraction from the blood cell samples was performed with the Qiagen DNeasy Blood Extraction Kit. What the authors observed across the whole study: Assigning TCR associations to individual alleles was difficult when HLA alleles, especially DR and DQ, strongly co-occurred. The earlier analysis of fewer than 750 of the donors excluded about 16 rarely observed V segments, including chromosome 9 orphons, because counts were too low. Immune exposure information for the cohort was limited to CMV serostatus. Broadly in line with IMGT annotations, most TCR beta V segments showed up in productive rearrangements about 87% or about 30% of the time in an earlier analysis of 450 to 750 of the donors. V-gene and J-gene trimming of TCR beta chains was associated with a missense DCLRE1C variant in a later genetic analysis, and the association was replicated in an independent cohort. In this cohort, only TCR beta chains were sequenced, and detectable features were limited by the absence of alpha or paired-chain data. Presence/absence analyses assumed roughly uniform sequencing depth across donors, an assumption that may not hold. A total of 164 TCR beta chains were listed by the study as associated with cytomegalovirus. The 87-base-pair reads could not distinguish some IMGT-functional V segments, including TRBV6-2 and TRBV6-3, so those segments were excluded. Linkage disequilibrium might explain the correlated functional status among segregating V segments, but an unknown experimental factor could not be ruled out. Several of the top co-occurrence clusters appeared to be linked to parvovirus B19, influenza, CMV and Epstein-Barr virus, according to a later analysis. Most CMV-associated TCR beta chains appeared to be HLA-restricted in a later analysis, and the HLA associations seemed to be driven largely by CMV exposure. A group of highly shared sequence variants was considered likely to be a technical artifact of the sequencing pipeline. Most TCR sequences were seen in very few donors, while some public TCRs were found in many individuals. The authors suggested that the approach could potentially be generalized to other disease states and immunological phenotypes. A few of the identified cytomegalovirus-associated TCR beta chains were confirmed in vitro to be specific for cytomegalovirus antigens. At a false discovery rate of 0.05, a later analysis linked 15,000 to 20,000 TCR beta sequences to specific HLA alleles. A later analysis found that TCR association rates varied across HLA loci, with DRB1 alleles showing the most associated TCRs and HLA-C alleles the fewest. According to a later genetic analysis, donors in an Asian-associated ancestry cluster had fewer N-insertions in productive TCRs than the roughly 700-donor mean. A further reported finding was that TCR beta sequences accurately predicted the HLA-A and HLA-B alleles for most subjects in the first cohort. In a later analysis, HLA-associated TCR beta chains were found to be more clonally expanded and to have lower generation probabilities than equally common non-associated chains. The classifier was reported to diagnose cytomegalovirus status with high specificity and sensitivity in both the original and validation cohorts. Because HLA typing was missing for some donors at each locus, association tests included only the typed subset.

This clonotype was obtained from a man between 25 and 39 years old in good health and CMV-seronegative. Input material: PBMCs. The sequence joins TRBV5-1 to TRBJ1-1; perhaps TRBD1 is the D gene, with 5 bases matching. The DNA is as follows: TGCGCCAGCAGCTTGGTTGGAGGGGAGGGAAACACTGAAGCTTTCTTT. This codes for CASSLVGGEGNTEAFF.